Listed here are 25 T cell receptor beta chains from one sample, sequenced in a study of cytomegalovirus exposure and HLA in healthy donors. Both 60 Vbeta primers and 13 Jbeta primers went into the PCR. The data were produced by immunoSEQ multiplex PCR, yet TCRdb's version contains in-frame clones alone and is incomplete. The sample yields 150,000 or so clones, over 70% seen once. Specimen: PBMCs. Source of these receptors: a man between 25 and 39 years old in good health and CMV-seropositive.

The rearrangement uses TRBV4-1 and TRBJ2-3; 11 nucleotides match TRBD2. Germline values: CDR1 MGHRA, CDR2 YSYEKL. After removal of 0 bases from V and 6 bases from J, the junction contained 14 bases not matched to a gene. This CDR3 is 19 amino acids long. CDR3 bases: TGCGCCAGCAGCCAAGAGGGTACCCTTCTAGCGGGAGGACCGGATACGCAGTATTTT. It is translated as CASSQEGTLLAGGPDTQYF.

V and J are TRBV18 and TRBJ2-3; D may be TRBD2 (5 bases). Germline V gene data show CDR1 as KGHSH and CDR2 as LQKENI. Trimming removed 5 bases at V and 4 bases at J, with 10 bases between. CDR3 length: 13 amino acids. CDR3 in amino acids: CASSKTSSDTQYF. The CDR3 DNA follows: TGTGCCAGCTCAAAAACTAGTTCAGATACGCAGTATTTT. Complete variable domain (other parts from reference TRBV18 and TRBJ2-3): NAGVMQNPRHLVRRRGQEARLRCSPMKGHSHVYWYRQLPEEGLKFMVYLQKENIIDESGMPKERFSAEFPKEGPSILRIQQVVRGDSAAYFCASSKTSSDTQYFGPGTRLTVL.

V usage is TRBV4-2 and J usage is TRBJ2-1, with a weak D call TRBD2 (6 bases). The ends were cut back, 1 base at V and 3 bases at J, with 7 bases in the middle. CDR1 LGHNA and CDR2 YNFKEQ come from the germline V gene. This CDR3 is built from 14 residues. The CDR3 protein is CASSQAGVYNEQFF. DNA of the CDR3: TGTGCCAGCAGCCAAGCGGGAGTCTACAATGAGCAGTTCTTC.

This clone is a singleton in its sample. The J gene is TRBJ2-5, the V gene TRBV7-6; 10 bases align to TRBD1. This CDR3 has 14 amino acids. In germline, CDR1 is SGHVS, CDR2 FNYEAQ. J gave up 7 bases and V 7 bases, and 9 bases lay outside the gene matches. As DNA, the CDR3 is TGTGCCAGCACCTCAAGGACAGGGGGTGGGACCCAGTACTTC. Protein sequence: CASTSRTGGGTQYF.

The rearrangement links TRBV5-1 to TRBJ1-2; 9 nucleotides align to TRBD1. There are 14 residues in the CDR3. Per germline, CDR1 SGHRS and CDR2 YFSETQ. Trimming at V came to 2 bases and at J to 4 bases, leaving 3 bases not matched to a gene. This CDR3 reads CASSLGTGPYGYTF. The CDR3 coding sequence is TGCGCCAGCAGCTTAGGGACAGGGCCCTATGGCTACACCTTC. Full variable domain (remainder filled in from reference TRBV5-1 and TRBJ1-2): KAGVTQTPRYLIKTRGQQVTLSCSPISGHRSVSWYQQTPGQGLQFLFEYFSETQRNKGNFPGRFSGRQFSNSRSEMNVSTLELGDSALYLCASSLGTGPYGYTFGSGTRLTVV.

The V gene is TRBV2, the J gene TRBJ1-2; 11 nucleotides match TRBD1. The V and J ends lost 6 bases and 14 bases, in that order; junction bases with no gene match: 14. The germline V gene encodes CDR1 SNHLY and CDR2 FYNNEI. The CDR3 runs 14 residues. The CDR3 coding sequence is TGTGCCAGCAGGGACGGGACAGGGGGTTTTGTAGGTACCTTC. It translates to CASRDGTGGFVGTF.

This clone came up a few times. The V gene is TRBV7-3, the J gene TRBJ2-7; TRBD1 might be the D (6 bases). The CDR3 sequence is 15 residues long. Per the germline V gene, CDR1 is SGHTA and CDR2 is FQGTGA. The germline V and J ends were trimmed by 5 bases and 4 bases, with 18 bases remaining between them. CDR3 loop: CASSQSGGAGYEQYF. DNA of the CDR3: TGTGCCAGCAGCCAGTCTGGGGGCGCAGGGTACGAGCAGTACTTC.

The chain uses TRBV19 and TRBJ2-1, with 11 bases that match TRBD2. This CDR3 is 18 amino acids long. J gave up 3 bases and V 3 bases, and 10 bases lay outside the gene matches. CDR1 LNHDA and CDR2 SQIVND come from the germline V gene (reference sequence). CDR3 DNA sequence: TGTGCCAGTAGTATTTTTCTTGGACTAGCGGGCCACTACAATGAGCAGTTCTTC. This gives the protein CASSIFLGLAGHYNEQFF.

The chain couples TRBV5-4 to TRBJ2-2; 11 nucleotides align to TRBD2. After removal of 4 bases from V and 4 bases from J, the junction contained 6 bases not matched to a gene. This CDR3 comprises 16 residues. Germline values: CDR1 SGHNT, CDR2 YYREEE (reference sequence). CDR3 nucleotides: TGTGCCAGCAGCGCCGGGACTAGCGGTCGCACCGGGGAGCTGTTTTTT. The encoded protein is CASSAGTSGRTGELFF.

The gene calls are TRBV7-9 and TRBJ2-7; TRBD2 matches 10 bases. The CDR3 runs 15 residues. With V trimmed by 3 bases and J by 4 bases, 6 bases remained unmatched. CDR1 SEHNR and CDR2 FQNEAQ come from the germline V gene (reference sequence). CDR3 sequence: CASSFLAGEVYEQYF. CDR3 nucleotides: TGTGCCAGCAGCTTCCTAGCGGGAGAGGTATACGAGCAGTACTTC.

The chain combines TRBV9 with TRBJ2-7, with D uncertain. The V end was cut by 2 bases, the J end by 6 bases, with 9 bases between. The CDR3 has 12 residues. From germline, CDR1 is SGDLS and CDR2 YYNGEE. CDR3 sequence reads: CASSVSFGEQYF. The CDR3 DNA is TGTGCCAGCAGCGTCTCTTTCGGCGAGCAGTACTTC.

A note on this clone: A junction end diverges from the germline sequence, so it may reflect a read error. The chain joins TRBV7-9 to TRBJ2-2, with 9 bases lining up with TRBD1. Per the germline V gene, CDR1 is SEHNR and CDR2 is FQNEAQ (reference sequence). The CDR3 spans 16 residues. Here the CDR3 DNA reads TGTTCCAGCAGTCGTTCGACAGGGGGGCCCACCGGGGAGCTGTTTTTT. It yields the protein CSSSRSTGGPTGELFF.

CDR3 nucleotide sequence: TGTGCCAGCAGCTTACAGGGGGGAAATGAAAAACTGTTTTTT. Translation: CASSLQGGNEKLFF. The V call is TRBV7-2, the J call TRBJ1-4; 7 bases are a match to TRBD1. The germline V gene encodes CDR1 SGHTA and CDR2 FQGNSA. V trimming: 2 bases; J trimming: 5 bases; junction bases outside the gene matches: 2. The CDR3 totals 14 residues.

The chain uses TRBV4-2 and TRBJ1-3, with 8 bases matching TRBD1. Germline loops: CDR1 LGHNA, CDR2 YNFKEQ. J gave up 0 bases and V 4 bases, and 5 bases lay outside the gene matches. CDR3 length: 16 amino acids. The CDR3 coding sequence is TGTGCCAGCAGCCGCGACAGGGGATCCTCTGGAAACACCATATATTTT. Protein sequence: CASSRDRGSSGNTIYF.

V and J are TRBV6-5 and TRBJ1-2, with D perhaps TRBD1 (6 bases). Germline V gene data show CDR1 as MNHEY and CDR2 as SVGAGI. CDR3 length: 13 amino acids. Trimming removed 6 bases at V and 5 bases at J, with 13 bases between. CDR3 loop: CASSPQGGYGYTF. The CDR3 region has the DNA TGTGCCAGCAGCCCACAGGGTGGGTATGGCTACACCTTC.

This clone has only a few counts. This chain connects TRBV2 to TRBJ2-5; no firm D call. The CDR3 has 11 amino acids. V lost 3 bases, J lost 5 bases, and 4 bases lay in between. Germline CDR1 is SNHLY and CDR2 is FYNNEI. The CDR3: CASSERETQYF. CDR3 DNA: TGTGCCAGCAGTGAGCGTGAGACCCAGTACTTC.

This clone turned up a few times. V is TRBV30 and J is TRBJ1-4; D is unclear. CDR1 is GTSNPN, CDR2 SVGIG, per germline (reference sequence). V was trimmed by 1 base and J by 5 bases, leaving 11 bases between them. This CDR3 has 14 residues. The CDR3 nucleotides are TGTGCCTGGAGTGCCGGGGAATCCAATGAAAAACTGTTTTTT. Encoded protein: CAWSAGESNEKLFF.

V and J are TRBV7-2 and TRBJ2-5; TRBD1 agrees at 8 bases. The DNA matches TRBJ2-7 better at its end, which makes the J call doubtful. The CDR3 extends over 15 amino acids. Per germline, CDR1 SGHTA and CDR2 FQGNSA. The CDR3 is CASSLYLGQVDEQYF. The DNA for the CDR3 is TGTGCCAGCAGCTTATACCTGGGACAGGTCGACGAGCAGTACTTC.

The chain recombines TRBV10-3 with TRBJ1-6, with TRBD1 identical over 7 bases. Germline assignment: CDR1 ENHRY and CDR2 SYGVKD. This CDR3 contains 14 residues. V shed 3 bases, J shed 9 bases, and the junction held 5 bases outside the gene matches. CDR3 amino acids: CAISDGAGGSPLHF. The CDR3 nucleotides are TGTGCCATCAGTGATGGGGCAGGGGGTTCACCCCTCCACTTT.

The J gene is TRBJ2-1, the V gene TRBV5-1; no clear D gene. Germline CDR1 SGHRS, CDR2 YFSETQ. V lost 4 bases and J 6 bases, leaving 8 bases between the germline ends. The CDR3 sequence is 12 residues long. In DNA, the CDR3 is TGCGCCAGCAGCCTAAATCTCAATGAGCAGTTCTTC. Translation: CASSLNLNEQFF.

V gene TRBV30 combines with J gene TRBJ1-1, with D possibly being TRBD1 (6 bases). The CDR3 is 13 amino acids. The V gene's germline CDR1 is GTSNPN and CDR2 SVGIG (reference sequence). V lost 3 bases and J lost 6, with 14 bases in between. The CDR3 nucleotides read TGTGCCTGGAGGACAGGTTTATACTCTGAAGCTTTCTTT. This encodes CAWRTGLYSEAFF.

The V gene is TRBV5-4, the J gene TRBJ2-7; D is ambiguous. The CDR3 is made up of 14 amino acids. V was clipped by 0 bases and J by 0 bases, with 7 bases between them. Per germline, CDR1 SGHNT and CDR2 YYREEE (reference sequence). CDR3 loop: CASSLDAGSYEQYF. CDR3 sequence (DNA): TGTGCCAGCAGCTTGGATGCAGGCTCCTACGAGCAGTACTTC.

The chain carries TRBV5-4 and TRBJ1-2, with 7 bases matching TRBD1. Trimming took 5 bases from V and 8 from J; bases not matched to a gene: 18. CDR1 SGHNT and CDR2 YYREEE come from the germline V gene (reference sequence). The CDR3 is 16 amino acids. CDR3 bases: TGTGCCAGCAGGTTTGCGTCAGGGGGATCCTTCCGGGGCTACACCTTC. This gives the protein CASRFASGGSFRGYTF.

The CDR3 here is CASSEVPPLRQANYGYTF. DNA of the CDR3: TGTGCCAGCAGTGAAGTACCACCCTTACGACAGGCGAACTATGGCTACACCTTC. The chain joins TRBV6-1 to TRBJ1-2, with D perhaps TRBD1 (6 bases). V lost 1 base and J lost 2, with 20 bases in between. This CDR3 region has 18 residues. In germline, CDR1 is MNHNS, CDR2 SASEGT.

The chain carries TRBV5-6 and TRBJ1-2; 9 bases agree with TRBD1. The CDR3 is made up of 17 amino acids. Looked up from germline, CDR1 is SGHDT and CDR2 is YYEEEE. The ends lost 1 base at V and 0 bases at J; junction bases unmatched: 7. The CDR3 loop reads CASSLLGTGTANYGYTF. The CDR3 DNA reads as TGTGCCAGCAGCTTGCTGGGGACAGGGACAGCTAACTATGGCTACACCTTC.